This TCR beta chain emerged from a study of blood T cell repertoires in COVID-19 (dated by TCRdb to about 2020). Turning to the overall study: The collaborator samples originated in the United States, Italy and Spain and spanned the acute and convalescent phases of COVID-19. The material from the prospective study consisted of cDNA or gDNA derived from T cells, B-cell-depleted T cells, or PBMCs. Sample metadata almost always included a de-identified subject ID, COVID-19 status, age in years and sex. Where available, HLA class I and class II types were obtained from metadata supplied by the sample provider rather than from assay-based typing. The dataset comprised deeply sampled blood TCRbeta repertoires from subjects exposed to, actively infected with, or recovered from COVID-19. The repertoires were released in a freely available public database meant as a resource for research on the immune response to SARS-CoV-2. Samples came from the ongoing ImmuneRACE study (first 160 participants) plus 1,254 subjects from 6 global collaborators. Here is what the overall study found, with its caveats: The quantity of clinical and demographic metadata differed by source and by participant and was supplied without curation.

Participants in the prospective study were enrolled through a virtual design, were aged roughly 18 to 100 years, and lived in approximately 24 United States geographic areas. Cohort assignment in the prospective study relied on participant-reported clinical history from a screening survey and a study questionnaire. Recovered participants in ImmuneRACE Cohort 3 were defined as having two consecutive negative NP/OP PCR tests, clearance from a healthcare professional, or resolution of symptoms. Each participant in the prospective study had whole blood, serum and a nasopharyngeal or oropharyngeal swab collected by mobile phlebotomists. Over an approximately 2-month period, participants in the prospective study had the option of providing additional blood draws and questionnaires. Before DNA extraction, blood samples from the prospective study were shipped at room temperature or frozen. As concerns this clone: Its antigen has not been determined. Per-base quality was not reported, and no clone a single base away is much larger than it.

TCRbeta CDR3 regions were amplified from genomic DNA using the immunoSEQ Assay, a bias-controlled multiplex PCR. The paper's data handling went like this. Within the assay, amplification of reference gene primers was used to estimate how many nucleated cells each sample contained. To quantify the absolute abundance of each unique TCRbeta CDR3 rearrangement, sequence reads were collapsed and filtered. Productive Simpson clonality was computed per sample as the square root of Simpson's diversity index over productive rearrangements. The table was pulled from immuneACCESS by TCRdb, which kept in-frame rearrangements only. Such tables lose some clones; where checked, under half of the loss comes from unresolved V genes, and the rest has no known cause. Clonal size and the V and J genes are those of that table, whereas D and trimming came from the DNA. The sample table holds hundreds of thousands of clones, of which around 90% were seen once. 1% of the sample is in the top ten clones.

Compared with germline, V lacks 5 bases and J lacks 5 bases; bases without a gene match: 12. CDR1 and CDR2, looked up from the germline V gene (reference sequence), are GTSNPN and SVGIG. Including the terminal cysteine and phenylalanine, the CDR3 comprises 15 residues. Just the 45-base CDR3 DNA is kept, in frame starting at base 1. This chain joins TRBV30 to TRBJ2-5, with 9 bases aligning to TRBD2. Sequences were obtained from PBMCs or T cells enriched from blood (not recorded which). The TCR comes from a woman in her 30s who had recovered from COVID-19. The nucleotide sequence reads TGTGCCTGGTCATTTAGCGGGGGAAACGGGGAGACCCAGTACTTC. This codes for CAWSFSGGNGETQYF.